A selection of T cell receptor beta chains follows, all from one sample in a study of blood T cell repertoires in COVID-19. Repertoires were generated with immunoSEQ multiplex PCR, while TCRdb's copy carries only in-frame clones and drops some. The repertoire holds roughly 100,000 clones, with around 86% as singletons. Sequencing was performed on peripheral blood. The receptors here all came from a human donor in a cohort sampled during active COVID-19. CDR3s include the opening cysteine and the closing phenylalanine or tryptophan. The D gene is left open where the match is weak. Only some rows state a clone size, as once, few, many or a class for expanded clones.

D gene,V gene,clone size,CDR3 length,J gene,CDR3 DNA,CDR3 protein
TRBD1,TRBV27,few,15,TRBJ1-5,TGTGCCAGCAGTTTCGGGACAGGGTTCAATCAGCCCCAGCATTTT,CASSFGTGFNQPQHF
.,TRBV9,few,17,TRBJ2-1,TGTGCCAGCAGCGACCCCAAGGACTGGCCCGGGGACAATGAGCAGTTCTTC,CASSDPKDWPGDNEQFF
TRBD1,TRBV28,.,15,TRBJ1-6,TGTGCCACCGCGGACAGGGTAATCTATAATTCACCCCTCCACTTT,CATADRVIYNSPLHF
TRBD2,TRBV19,.,16,TRBJ2-1,TGTGCCAGTAGTGGACTAGCGGGGGGGGCCTACAATGAGCAGTTCTTC,CASSGLAGGAYNEQFF
.,TRBV15,once,13,TRBJ1-5,TGTGCCACCACCCCCTCCAGAAATCAGCCCCAGCATTTT,CATTPSRNQPQHF
.,TRBV28,.,14,TRBJ2-1,TGTGCCAGCAGTTTATGGCCCTCCAGCAATGAGCAGTTCTTC,CASSLWPSSNEQFF
TRBD1,TRBV11-3,.,15,TRBJ2-5,TGTGCCAGCAGCTTAGGACAGGGGGCCCAAGAGACCCAGTACTTC,CASSLGQGAQETQYF
TRBD1,TRBV27,many,15,TRBJ2-1,TGTGCCAGCAGTTTATCGGGGACAGGGGTCAATGAGCAGTTCTTC,CASSLSGTGVNEQFF
.,TRBV19,.,14,TRBJ1-5,TGTGCCAGTAGTATAGGGCAGGGCAATCAGCCCCAGCATTTT,CASSIGQGNQPQHF
.,TRBV3-1/TRBV3-2,.,15,TRBJ2-3,TGTGCCAGCAGCCAAGATTTGGTTCCCACAGGCCCGCCCTATTTT,CASSQDLVPTGPPYF
.,TRBV6-2/TRBV6-3,.,13,TRBJ2-2,TGTGCCAGCAGCGTAACGAACACCGGGGAGCTGTTTTTT,CASSVTNTGELFF
.,TRBV7-2,.,17,TRBJ2-1,TGTGCCAGCAGCTTAGCGGCGACAGGAGCCTCCTACAATGAGCAGTTCTTC,CASSLAATGASYNEQFF
.,TRBV5-1,.,10,TRBJ2-7,TGCGCCAGCAGCTTGGTAGAGCAGTACTTC,CASSLVEQYF
.,TRBV24-1,.,12,TRBJ1-1,TGTGCCACCAGTGGAGCTGGCACTGAAGCTTTCTTT,CATSGAGTEAFF
.,TRBV5-1,few,16,TRBJ1-5,TGCGCCAGCAGCCCGGGGGGTTGGGCGGGCAATCAGCCCCAGCATTTT,CASSPGGWAGNQPQHF
TRBD2,TRBV7-7,.,16,TRBJ2-1,TGTGCCAGCAGCGCGGGGACTAGCTTCGGGGTCAATGAGCAGTTCTTC,CASSAGTSFGVNEQFF
.,TRBV3-1/TRBV3-2,.,17,TRBJ2-1,TGTGCCAGCAGCCACCTTGGTGGGCTAGCCTTCTACAATGAGCAGTTCTTC,CASSHLGGLAFYNEQFF
TRBD2,TRBV30,.,13,TRBJ2-5,TGTGCCTGGAGTTTAGCGGGTCAAGAGACCCAGTACTTC,CAWSLAGQETQYF
TRBD1,TRBV29-1,.,12,TRBJ2-5,TGCAGTATACAGGGGGTTTCGGAGACCCAGTACTTC,CSIQGVSETQYF
TRBD2,TRBV9,.,18,TRBJ2-3,TGTGCCAGCAGCTCTGGACTAGCGGGGGGAACTAGCACAGATACGCAGTATTTT,CASSSGLAGGTSTDTQYF
.,TRBV27,.,16,TRBJ2-1,TGTGCCAGCAGTTTAGCGGCGGGAACGACCTACAATGAGCAGTTCTTC,CASSLAAGTTYNEQFF
.,TRBV11-2,.,17,TRBJ2-1,TGTGCCAGCAGCGCCCCGAGAGAGCGGACCTTTTACAATGAGCAGTTCTTC,CASSAPRERTFYNEQFF
.,TRBV19,once,14,TRBJ1-5,TGTGCCAGTAGTAACTCGGGCAACAGGGAGCCCCAGCATTTT,CASSNSGNREPQHF
.,TRBV19,.,13,TRBJ2-5,TGTGCCACCCGCAGGAGGGGCGGGGAGACCCAGTACTTC,CATRRRGGETQYF
.,TRBV11-2,.,14,TRBJ2-7,TGTGCCAGCAGCCCGGAGGGGGGAGGGAACGAGCAGTACTTC,CASSPEGGGNEQYF
TRBD1,TRBV19,.,12,TRBJ1-1,TGTGCCAGTAGTTTACAGGGGGATGAAGCTTTCTTT,CASSLQGDEAFF
TRBD1,TRBV16,.,17,TRBJ1-2,TGTGCCAGCAGCCAAACCTGGGACAGGGTGAAGAGCTATGGCTACACCTTC,CASSQTWDRVKSYGYTF
TRBD1,TRBV4-3,.,16,TRBJ2-1,TGCGCCAGCAGACACCATTCGACAGGGGGCCACAATGAGCAGTTCTTC,CASRHHSTGGHNEQFF
.,TRBV3-1/TRBV3-2,.,13,TRBJ2-3,TGTGCCAGCAGCCAATATAGCACAGATACGCAGTATTTT,CASSQYSTDTQYF